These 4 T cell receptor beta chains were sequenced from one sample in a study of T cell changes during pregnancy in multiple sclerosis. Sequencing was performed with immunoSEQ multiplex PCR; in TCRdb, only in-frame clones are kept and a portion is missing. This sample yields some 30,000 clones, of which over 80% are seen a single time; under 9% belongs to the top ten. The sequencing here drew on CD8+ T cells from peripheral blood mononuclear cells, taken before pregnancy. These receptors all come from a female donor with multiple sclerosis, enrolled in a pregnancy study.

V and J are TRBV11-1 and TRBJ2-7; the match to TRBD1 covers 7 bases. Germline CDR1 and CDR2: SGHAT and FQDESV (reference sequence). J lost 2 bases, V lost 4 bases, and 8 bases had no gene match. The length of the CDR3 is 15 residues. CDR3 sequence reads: CASSSKDRATYEQYF. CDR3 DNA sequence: TGTGCCAGCAGCTCCAAAGACAGGGCAACCTACGAGCAGTACTTC.

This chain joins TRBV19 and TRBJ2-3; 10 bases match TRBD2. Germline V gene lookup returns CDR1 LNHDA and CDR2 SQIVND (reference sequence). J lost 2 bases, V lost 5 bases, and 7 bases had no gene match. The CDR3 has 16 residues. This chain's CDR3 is CASSQGLADHTDTQYF. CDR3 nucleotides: TGTGCCAGTAGTCAAGGACTAGCGGACCACACAGATACGCAGTATTTT.

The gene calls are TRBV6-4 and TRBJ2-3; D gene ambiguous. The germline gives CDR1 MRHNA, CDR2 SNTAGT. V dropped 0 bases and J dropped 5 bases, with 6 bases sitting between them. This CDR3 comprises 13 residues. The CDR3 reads CASSDSAVDTQYF. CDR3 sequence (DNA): TGTGCCAGCAGTGACTCGGCGGTAGATACGCAGTATTTT.

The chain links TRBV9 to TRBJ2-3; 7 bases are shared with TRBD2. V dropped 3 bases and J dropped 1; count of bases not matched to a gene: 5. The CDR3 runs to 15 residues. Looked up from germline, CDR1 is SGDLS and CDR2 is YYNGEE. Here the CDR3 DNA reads TGTGCCAGCAGCGGGGGGGAGGGCGGCACAGATACGCAGTATTTT. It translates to CASSGGEGGTDTQYF.